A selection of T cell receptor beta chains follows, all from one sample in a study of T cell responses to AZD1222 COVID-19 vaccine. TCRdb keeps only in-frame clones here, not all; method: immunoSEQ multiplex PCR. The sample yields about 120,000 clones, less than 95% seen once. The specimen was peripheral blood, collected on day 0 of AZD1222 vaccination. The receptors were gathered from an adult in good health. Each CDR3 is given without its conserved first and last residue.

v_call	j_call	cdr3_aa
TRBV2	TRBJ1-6	ASILGNSPLH
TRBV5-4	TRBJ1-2	ASSTGTGSGYGYT
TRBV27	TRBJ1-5	ASSPARNQPQH
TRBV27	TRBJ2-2	AILLAPGELF
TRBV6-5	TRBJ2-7	ASSSRTGALYEQY
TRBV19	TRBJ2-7	ASSTPGSYEQY
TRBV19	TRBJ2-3	ASSPDSTDTQY
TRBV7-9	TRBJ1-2	ASSLAERGLYGYT
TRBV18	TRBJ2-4	ASSPSPGTGRAAKNIQY
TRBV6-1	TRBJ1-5	ASSGTGAYSNQPQH
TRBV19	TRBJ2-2	ASSIVDTNTGELF
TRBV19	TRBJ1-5	ASNNPYQGQGNQPQH
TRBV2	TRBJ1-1	ASLIGVNTEAF
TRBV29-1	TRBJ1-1	SVGRQGFTEAF
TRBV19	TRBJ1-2	ASSVRGSNYGYT
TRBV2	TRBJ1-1	ASSETGLNTEAF
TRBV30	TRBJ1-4	AWRSRGQGGEKLF
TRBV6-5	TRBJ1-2	ASTLGRPYGYT
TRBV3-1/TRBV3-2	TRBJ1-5	ASSETPNSNQPQH
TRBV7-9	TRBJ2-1	ASSDSGANEQF
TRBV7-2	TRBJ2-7	ASSPDRAAYEQY
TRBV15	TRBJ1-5	ATFLILSRGPHINQPQH
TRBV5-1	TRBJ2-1	ASSIDGTGVNEQF
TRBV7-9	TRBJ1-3	ASSLLDRTGNTIY
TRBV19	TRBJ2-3	ASSMGLGTDTQY
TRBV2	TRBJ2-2	ASSILGGRNTGELF
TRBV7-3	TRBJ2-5	ASSLMGQGQETQY
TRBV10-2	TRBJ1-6	ASSENRNNSPLH
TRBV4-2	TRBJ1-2	ASSQDLAYGYT
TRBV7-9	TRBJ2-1	ASGEQF
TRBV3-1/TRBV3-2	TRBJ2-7	ASSPAQGTEEY
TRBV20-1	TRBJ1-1	SARGNTEAF
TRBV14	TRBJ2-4	ASSLLGGSIQY
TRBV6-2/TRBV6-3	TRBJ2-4	ASSERGEIAKNIQY
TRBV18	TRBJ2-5	ANSPGGETQY
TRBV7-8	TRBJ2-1	ASSHLNEQF
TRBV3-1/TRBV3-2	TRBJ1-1	ASSYPVGGGTEAF
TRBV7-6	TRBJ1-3	ASSAGGRFSGNTIY
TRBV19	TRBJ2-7	ASSIGNGAYEQY
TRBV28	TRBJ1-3	ASGLLVSGNTIY
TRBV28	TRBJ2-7	ASSLGPYILWENLSYEQY
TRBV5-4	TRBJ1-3	ASTSESSGNTIY
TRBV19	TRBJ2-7	ARQYEQY
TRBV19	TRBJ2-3	ASSITGGADTQY
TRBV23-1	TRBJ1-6	ASISRSYNSPLH
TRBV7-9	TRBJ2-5	ASSPTPGDGTQY
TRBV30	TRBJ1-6	AWSVGGSPLH
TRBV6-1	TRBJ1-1	ASSEDRELLQNTEAF
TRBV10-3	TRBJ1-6	AISESRQGIFNSPLH
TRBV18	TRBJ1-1	ASSPQHVGNTEAF
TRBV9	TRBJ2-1	ASSVRQWGVELF
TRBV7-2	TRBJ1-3	ASSREGYERNTIY
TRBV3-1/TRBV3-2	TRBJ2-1	ASSQDFRAGEQF
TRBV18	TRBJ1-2	ASSLGTDHT
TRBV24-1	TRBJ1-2	ATSERGQAATYGGGYT
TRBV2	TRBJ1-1	ASRESTEAF
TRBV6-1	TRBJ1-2	ASSDSGIVYGYT
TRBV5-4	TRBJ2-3	ASGAFSGTGGFTDTQY
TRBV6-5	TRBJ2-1	ASSYEFQQGDEQF
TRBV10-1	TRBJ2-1	ASSASLNEQF